A selection of T cell receptor beta chains follows, all from one sample in a study of blood T cell repertoires in COVID-19. The data were produced by immunoSEQ multiplex PCR, yet TCRdb's version contains in-frame clones alone and is incomplete. This table has roughly 220,000 clones, roughly 90% appearing once. The material sequenced was peripheral blood. The source of these receptors is a man aged 25-45 years who had recovered from COVID-19. Each CDR3 is given with its conserved first and last residue.

j_call	v_call	cdr3_aa
TRBJ1-1	TRBV5-1	CASSLDRGRNTEAFF
TRBJ2-3	TRBV5-1	CASSLPGGQGDTQYF
TRBJ2-7	TRBV13	CASSLVDTGEGYEQYF
TRBJ2-2	TRBV2	CASLLDSLNTGELFF
TRBJ2-3	TRBV19	CASSIQGNTDTQYF
TRBJ1-5	TRBV7-9	CASSLGGGNQPQHF
TRBJ1-1	TRBV12-3/TRBV12-4	CASTRGFEAFF
TRBJ1-2	TRBV4-3	CASSQDTVTGTLLGYGYTF
TRBJ2-5	TRBV6-2/TRBV6-3	CASSLRAGTNQETQYF
TRBJ1-5	TRBV7-9	CASSTDAAARGPQHF
TRBJ2-5	TRBV6-5	CASSYNFQETQYF
TRBJ2-1	TRBV3-1/TRBV3-2	CASSQAVTGGRGNEQFF
TRBJ1-1	TRBV19	CASSFEGAVNTEAFF
TRBJ2-3	TRBV6-4	CASSASAGSTDTQYF
TRBJ2-7	TRBV5-1	CASSIGTGDYEQYF
TRBJ1-2	TRBV5-1	CASSLQGANYGYTF
TRBJ2-1	TRBV10-2	CASRDLGSSYNEQFF
TRBJ2-7	TRBV4-1	CASSQAQRYRGSVYYEQYF
TRBJ2-7	TRBV7-9	CASGGDPSGGYEQYF
TRBJ2-7	TRBV7-9	CASSSLAGTLSSYEQYF
TRBJ2-7	TRBV6-5	CASSYSNGPTYEQYF
TRBJ2-3	TRBV18	CASSPRGLDTQYF
TRBJ1-1	TRBV28	CASPGHPEDTEAFF
TRBJ2-1	TRBV20-1	CSATGGEQFF
TRBJ1-1	TRBV10-1	CASRPSPGNTEAFF
TRBJ2-2	TRBV5-1	CASSPTIDADTGELFF
TRBJ2-1	TRBV12-3/TRBV12-4	CASSFSRFEQFF
TRBJ1-6	TRBV7-9	CASSSDTGGYNSPLHF
TRBJ2-1	TRBV6-4	CASSVQGAWNEQFF
TRBJ1-1	TRBV4-1	CASSQEPGDVTEAFF
TRBJ1-1	TRBV27	CASSPGQGRGVNTEAFF
TRBJ1-5	TRBV30	CAWDRGGYSNQPQHF
TRBJ1-2	TRBV6-5	CASSYSLDRGYYGYTF
TRBJ2-1	TRBV19	CASSRTTRIGEQFF
TRBJ1-3	TRBV11-2	CASSSLTGASGNTIYF
TRBJ1-2	TRBV5-4	CASSSTRTTGWDGYTF
TRBJ1-1	TRBV6-4	CASSPNWAANTEAFF
TRBJ1-5	TRBV5-3	CARSLRQGLGQPQHF
TRBJ2-2	TRBV7-6	CASSRSSGGDTGELFF
TRBJ2-1	TRBV19	CASTSGTGYGDEQFF
TRBJ2-3	TRBV10-1	CASSHRETDTQYF
TRBJ2-2	TRBV2	CASGDRVFGELFF
TRBJ1-5	TRBV27	CASSFQGSQPQHF
TRBJ2-2	TRBV2	CASSEGAGTGELFF
TRBJ1-1	TRBV5-1	CASSHTRRTGGAEAFF
TRBJ2-2	TRBV5-4	CASRPRQGAGELFF
TRBJ1-1	TRBV21-1	CASSPRKQPLSEAFF
TRBJ2-3	TRBV27	CASSSNPSGAEDTQYF
TRBJ1-6	TRBV30	CAWHRGVAHNSPLHF
TRBJ2-5	TRBV11-2	CASSPGLASETQYF
TRBJ2-3	TRBV19	CASSIGRVLSADTQYF
TRBJ1-5	TRBV12-3/TRBV12-4	CASSLDSNQPQHF